This is a list of T cell receptor beta chains from one sample in a study of blood T cells in healthy people across ages. Each CDR3 protein is one row after TCRdb ran MiXCR on the 5' RACE reads. This sample has some 560,000 distinct CDR3 sequences, with about a quarter found just once. These records were also assigned to another study, of T cells of mothers and their children.

Material: blood. These TCRs come from a boy aged 2-15 years in good health. Each CDR3 is given with its conserved first and last residue. The order of the fields is J gene, V gene, D gene, clone size, CDR3 DNA, CDR3 protein. A D gene is named only where the DNA matches it firmly. Not every row has a clone size; where given, it reads once, few, many or a size class.

>TRBJ2-1|TRBV2|TRBD2|few
TGTGCCAGCAGTGACGGGACTAGTGTCGATGAGCAGTTCTTC
CASSDGTSVDEQFF
>TRBJ1-2|TRBV12-3/TRBV12-4|TRBD1|NA
TGTGCCAGCAGTTCGCAGGGACAGGGGGATTCCTATGGCTACACCTTC
CASSSQGQGDSYGYTF
>TRBJ2-5|TRBV9|TRBD2|few
TGTGCCAGCAGCGTGGGGACTAGCGGGGGATCAGAGACCCAGTACTTC
CASSVGTSGGSETQYF
>TRBJ1-2|TRBV10-3|NA|few
TGTGCCATCAGTGATGGGATCGGGGCCAACTATGGCTACACCTTC
CAISDGIGANYGYTF
>TRBJ2-5|TRBV28|NA|few
TGTGCCAGCATAGGAGGGTGGAAACAAGAGACCCAGTACTTC
CASIGGWKQETQYF
>TRBJ2-7|TRBV6-5|NA|NA
TGTGCCAGCAGTTACTCCGGGGCAGGGGGGTACGAGCAGTACTTC
CASSYSGAGGYEQYF
>TRBJ2-4|TRBV20-1|NA|NA
TGCAGTGCTAGAGAGGGGACTAACATTCAGTACTTC
CSAREGTNIQYF
>TRBJ2-5|TRBV6-5|NA|NA
TGTGCCAGCATCGTCCCGGGAGAAGAGACCCAGTACTTC
CASIVPGEETQYF
>TRBJ2-7|TRBV9|NA|NA
TGTGCCAGCAGCGTAGCCCTCGGAACCGGGGGCGAGCAGTACTTC
CASSVALGTGGEQYF
>TRBJ2-5|TRBV5-1|TRBD1|many
TGCGCCAGCAGCTTGGGACAGGGTCACCAAGAGACCCAGTACTTC
CASSLGQGHQETQYF
>TRBJ2-1|TRBV7-9|TRBD2|NA
TGTGCCAGCAGCTATGGGGCGGGGGAGGTCGATGAGCAGTTCTTC
CASSYGAGEVDEQFF
>TRBJ1-2|TRBV20-1|NA|NA
TGCAGTGCTAGAGATTACCAGGGAGACTATGGCTACACCTTC
CSARDYQGDYGYTF
>TRBJ1-2|TRBV5-1|NA|NA
TGCGCCAGCAGCTTGGGACGGATTAACTATGGCTACACCTTC
CASSLGRINYGYTF
>TRBJ1-2|TRBV20-1|NA|NA
TGCAGTGCTAGAGATGCCCCGGGGCTCTATGGCTACACCTTC
CSARDAPGLYGYTF
>TRBJ2-2|TRBV6-5|NA|NA
TGTGCCAGCAGTTACTCGATCCGAACAGGCGCGAACACCGGGGAGCTGTTTTTT
CASSYSIRTGANTGELFF
>TRBJ2-2|TRBV29-1|NA|few
TGCAGCGTTGAAGAAGGATCCTTTGGGGACACCGGGGAGCTGTTTTTT
CSVEEGSFGDTGELFF
>TRBJ2-1|TRBV29-1|NA|NA
TGCAGCGTTGGGACAGCAAACAATAAGCAGTTCTTC
CSVGTANNKQFF
>TRBJ1-2|TRBV20-1|NA|NA
TGCAGTGCTAGTTGGAGGAGGGGTGGAGGGAATGGCTACACCTTC
CSASWRRGGGNGYTF
>TRBJ2-1|TRBV6-2/TRBV6-3|TRBD2|NA
TGTGCCAGCAGAGTGGGACTAGCGGGGACTTACAATGAGCAGTTCTTC
CASRVGLAGTYNEQFF
>TRBJ1-1|TRBV7-2|TRBD1|NA
TGTGCCAGCAGCCTCCGGACAGGGAGGGCTTTCTTT
CASSLRTGRAFF
>TRBJ2-5|TRBV19|TRBD2|NA
TGTGCCAGTAGCCCCATAGCGGGTCTGGTAGAAGAGACCCAGTACTTC
CASSPIAGLVEETQYF
>TRBJ1-5|TRBV5-6|NA|NA
TGTGCCAGCAGCCAATGGGGGAATCAGCCCCAGCTTTTT
CASSQWGNQPQLF
>TRBJ2-1|TRBV12-5|NA|NA
TGTGCTAGTGGTTTACACAGATACAATGAGCAGTTCTTC
CASGLHRYNEQFF
>TRBJ2-3|TRBV27|TRBD1|NA
TGTGCCAGCAGATTTTCGGGACAGAACACAGATACGCAGTATTTT
CASRFSGQNTDTQYF
>TRBJ2-5|TRBV27|TRBD2|few
TGTGCCAGCAGGGAGTTGTCGGGACTAGCGTATGAGACCCAGTACTTC
CASRELSGLAYETQYF
>TRBJ1-1|TRBV13|TRBD1|NA
TGTGCCAGCAGCTCTGGACAGGCCTTTAACACTGAAGCTTTCTTT
CASSSGQAFNTEAFF
>TRBJ2-2|TRBV4-1|NA|few
TGCGCCCACCGACCGGGGGTTAACACCGGGGAGCTGTTTTTT
CAHRPGVNTGELFF
>TRBJ2-5|TRBV7-9|NA|NA
TGTGCCAGCAGCTTAGCGGGCAGATTCCAAGAGACCCAGTACTTC
CASSLAGRFQETQYF
>TRBJ1-1|TRBV7-2|NA|few
TGTGCCAGCAGCTTAGCGCTGGGCACTGAAGCTTTCTTT
CASSLALGTEAFF
>TRBJ2-4|TRBV3-1|NA|NA
TGTGCCAGCAGCCAAGTGCATGGCGGCAACATTCAGTACTTC
CASSQVHGGNIQYF
>TRBJ1-6|TRBV7-3|NA|NA
TGTGCCAGCAGCCGCTCCTATAATTCACCCCTCCACTTT
CASSRSYNSPLHF
>TRBJ2-7|TRBV6-5|NA|NA
TGTGCCAGCAGTTATGGTGCGGGAACCTACGAGCAGTACTTC
CASSYGAGTYEQYF
>TRBJ2-7|TRBV7-2|NA|NA
TGTGCCAGCAGCTTAGGACCCGTGGACGAGCAGTACTTC
CASSLGPVDEQYF
>TRBJ2-1|TRBV7-9|TRBD2|NA
TGTGCCAGCAGCCCTCGTGGACTAGCGTACAATGAGCAGTTCTTC
CASSPRGLAYNEQFF
>TRBJ1-5|TRBV12-5|NA|NA
TGTGCTAGTGGTTTGGGTACTAGCAATCAGCCCCAGCATTTT
CASGLGTSNQPQHF
>TRBJ2-7|TRBV7-9|TRBD2|few
TGTGCCAGCAGCTTAGTGACTAGCGGGAGCGACGAGCAGTACTTC
CASSLVTSGSDEQYF
>TRBJ2-3|TRBV11-2|NA|NA
TGTGCCAGCAGCTTAAGTCTTTCGATAGATACGCAGTATTTT
CASSLSLSIDTQYF
>TRBJ2-7|TRBV9|NA|few
TGTGCCAGCAGCGTGGGGGGGCCTACCTACGAGCAGTACTTC
CASSVGGPTYEQYF
>TRBJ1-1|TRBV3-1|NA|NA
TGTGCCAGCAGCCAATCTGACCGCTTGAACACTGAAGCTTTCTTT
CASSQSDRLNTEAFF
>TRBJ1-1|TRBV9|TRBD1|NA
TGTGCCAGCAGCGCAACAGACAGGGCGCTGGGCAAGAACACTGAAGCTTTCTTT
CASSATDRALGKNTEAFF
>TRBJ2-5|TRBV7-8|NA|NA
TGTGCCAGCAGCTTAGCGTGGAGGATTATGGAGACCCAGTACTTC
CASSLAWRIMETQYF
>TRBJ2-7|TRBV2|NA|NA
TGTGCCAGCAGTAGGGGGGACTCCTACGAGCAGTACTTC
CASSRGDSYEQYF
>TRBJ2-7|TRBV3-1|NA|few
TGTGCCAGCAGCCCCGGTCAGGGTAAACACGAGCAGTACTTC
CASSPGQGKHEQYF
>TRBJ2-5|TRBV15|TRBD2|NA
TGTGCCACCAGCAGCCAGCCGGGACTAGCGGGACAAGAGACCCAGTACTTC
CATSSQPGLAGQETQYF
>TRBJ2-5|TRBV10-2|TRBD2|few
TGCGCCAGCAGCCCTAGCGGGGGGGCATATCAAGAGACCCAGTACTTC
CASSPSGGAYQETQYF
>TRBJ2-1|TRBV7-3|TRBD2|few
TGTGCCAGCAGCTTAGTAGGGACTAGCGATTACAATGAGCAGTTCTTC
CASSLVGTSDYNEQFF
>TRBJ2-3|TRBV27|NA|NA
TGTGCCAGCAGTCAGACGGGGAAGGGGGGGGTAAGCACAGATACGCAGTATTTT
CASSQTGKGGVSTDTQYF
>TRBJ2-1|TRBV12-3/TRBV12-4|NA|few
TGTGCCAGCAGTTTGACGGGAGAGGACAATGAGCAGTTCTTC
CASSLTGEDNEQFF
>TRBJ2-3|TRBV7-2|NA|NA
TGTGCCAGCAGCTTAGGGCCTGACAGTACAGATACGCAGTATTTT
CASSLGPDSTDTQYF
>TRBJ1-4|TRBV6-5|NA|few
TGTGCCAGCAGTTACTCTTCGGATACAACTAATGAAAAACTGTTTTTT
CASSYSSDTTNEKLFF
>TRBJ2-1|TRBV10-3|NA|NA
TGTGCCATCAGTGATTTGGGGCAGGGGAATGAGCAGTTCTTC
CAISDLGQGNEQFF
>TRBJ2-7|TRBV29-1|NA|few
TGCAGCGTTGGTGTGTGGGGGTTTCAGGACTCCTACGAGCAGTACTTC
CSVGVWGFQDSYEQYF
>TRBJ2-2|TRBV20-1|NA|few
TGCAGCGCGATAAGAGCGCAAGGGGCCGGGGAGCTGTTTTTT
CSAIRAQGAGELFF
>TRBJ2-1|TRBV10-3|NA|NA
TGTGCCATCAGAGACCAGGGCCGGGGCAATGAGCAGTTCTTC
CAIRDQGRGNEQFF
>TRBJ1-2|TRBV6-5|NA|NA
TGTGCCAGCAGTTACTCGCGGCGGGGTAGTGGCCTTAACTATGGCTACACCTTC
CASSYSRRGSGLNYGYTF
>TRBJ2-7|TRBV7-9|TRBD1|NA
TGTGCCAGCAGCCTAGGGGCCCATCCAGGGGGCGCCTACGAGCAGTACTTC
CASSLGAHPGGAYEQYF
>TRBJ2-3|TRBV30|TRBD1|NA
TGTGCCTGGAGCGTCCTCAGGGGGCGCTTCACAGATACGCAGTATTTT
CAWSVLRGRFTDTQYF
>TRBJ2-5|TRBV7-2|TRBD2|NA
TGTGCCAGCAGTCCGACTAGCGGGACTCAAGAGACCCAGTACTTC
CASSPTSGTQETQYF
>TRBJ2-7|TRBV5-6|NA|NA
TGTGCCAGCAGCACAGGCTACTACGAGCAGTACTTC
CASSTGYYEQYF
>TRBJ2-7|TRBV7-2|NA|NA
TGTGCCAGCAGCTCTCAACAGGGTAATAGCTACGAGCAGTACTTC
CASSSQQGNSYEQYF